This entry describes one TCR beta chain. Its specificity is not known. This sample is part of a study of cytomegalovirus exposure and HLA in healthy donors. Samples came from healthy bone marrow donors. General study findings and limits: Researchers catalogued 164 TCR beta chains as cytomegalovirus-associated.

A multiplex PCR was run with 60 Vbeta primers and 13 Jbeta primers. Produced via immunoSEQ multiplex PCR; TCRdb's table is partial and in-frame only. There are 150,000 to 200,000 clones in the sample; 80% to 85% occur only once, and 0.2% to 0.3% lies in the top ten. This receptor was identified in a boy under 18 in good health and CMV-seronegative. The sample comprised PBMCs.

The CDR3 DNA follows: TGTGCCAGCAAGGCAGGGAACACCGGGGAGCTGTTTTTT. Translating it yields CASKAGNTGELFF. The chain carries TRBV27 and TRBJ2-2, with unresolved D. The CDR3 is 13 residues long. Trimming took 7 bases from V and 1 from J, leaving 7 bases between them. The germline V gene encodes CDR1 MNHEY and CDR2 SMNVEV (reference sequence).